Shown below are 25 T cell receptor beta chains from a single sample sequenced in a study of shared clonotypes between healthy human individuals. TCRdb keeps only in-frame clones here, not all; method: immunoSEQ multiplex PCR. The sample records approximately 1.4 million clones, around 98% being singletons. The sample consisted of naive CD4+ T cells sorted from blood. The subset was: CD45RA+ positively selected. All receptors derive from a man younger than 40 in good health.

This sequence joins TRBV5-1 and TRBJ2-1; D is ambiguous. Germline V gene data show CDR1 as SGHRS and CDR2 as YFSETQ. The ends were cut back, 9 bases at V and 3 bases at J, with 13 bases in the middle. The CDR3 extends over 13 amino acids. The CDR3 DNA reads as TGCGCCACTTCAAGAACGGGCTACAATGAGCAGTTCTTC. This translates into CATSRTGYNEQFF.

This chain links TRBV7-9 with TRBJ1-1; TRBD1 is a possible D gene (6 bases). This CDR3 has 15 amino acids. The germline V and J ends were trimmed by 5 bases and 0 bases, with 13 bases remaining between them. Per germline, CDR1 SEHNR and CDR2 FQNEAQ (reference sequence). The CDR3 coding sequence is TGTGCCAGCAGCCCCCGAGGACAGCTGAACACTGAAGCTTTCTTT. It encodes CASSPRGQLNTEAFF.

The V and J genes are TRBV5-5 and TRBJ2-7; no clear D. The V gene lost 2 bases and the J gene lost 0 bases, with 12 bases spanning the gap. The V gene's germline CDR1 is SGHKS and CDR2 YYEKEE (reference sequence). The CDR3 length is 15 residues. The CDR3 sequence: CASSFTGRISYEQYF. CDR3 nucleotide sequence: TGTGCCAGCAGCTTCACCGGGCGCATCTCCTACGAGCAGTACTTC. The full variable domain, rest sourced from reference TRBV5-5 and TRBJ2-7, is DAGVTQSPTHLIKTRGQQVTLRCSPISGHKSVSWYQQVLGQGPQFIFQYYEKEERGRGNFPDRFSARQFPNYSSELNVNALLLGDSALYLCASSFTGRISYEQYFGPGTRLTVT.

This chain joins TRBV9 and TRBJ2-1, with 8 bases lining up with TRBD2. Germline CDR1 reads SGDLS; CDR2 reads YYNGEE. The CDR3 sequence is 18 residues long. The V gene end was trimmed by 3 bases and the J gene end by 4 bases; junction bases not matched to a gene: 15. CDR3 in amino acids: CASSALPGAGVDYNEQFF. DNA for the CDR3: TGTGCCAGCAGCGCCCTCCCGGGAGCGGGAGTGGATTACAATGAGCAGTTCTTC.

The chain is built from TRBV25-1 and TRBJ2-5; tentative D call: TRBD2 (5 bases). With 4 bases removed from V and 5 bases from J, the gap between germline ends came to 14 bases. CDR1 is MGHDK, CDR2 SYGVNS, per germline. The CDR3 spans 14 residues. The CDR3 DNA is TGTGCCAGCAGTGCCATAGCGTCGATGGAGACCCAGTACTTC. The encoded protein is CASSAIASMETQYF. Filled out from reference TRBV25-1 and TRBJ2-5, the complete variable domain reads EADIYQTPRYLVIGTGKKITLECSQTMGHDKMYWYQQDPGMELHLIHYSYGVNSTEKGDLSSESTVSRIRTEHFPLTLESARPSHTSQYLCASSAIASMETQYFGPGTRLLVL.

The CDR3 protein is CASSQGPRNQPQHF. As DNA, the CDR3 is TGTGCCAGCAGTCAAGGACCACGCAATCAGCCCCAGCATTTT. The V gene is TRBV6-1, the J gene TRBJ1-5; no firm D call. The CDR3 length is 14 residues. CDR1 and CDR2 (germline): MNHNS, SASEGT. V lost 5 bases to trimming and J lost 2 bases, with 10 bases between them.

The gene calls are TRBV7-9 and TRBJ2-1, with 12 positions matching TRBD2. V dropped 3 bases and J dropped 4; count of bases not matched to a gene: 10. The V gene's germline CDR1 is SEHNR and CDR2 FQNEAQ (reference sequence). The CDR3 consists of 18 residues. The CDR3 nucleotides read TGTGCCAGCAGCTTTAGACTAGCGGGAGATGTGGGTTACAATGAGCAGTTCTTC. Amino acids: CASSFRLAGDVGYNEQFF.

The rearrangement joins TRBV2 to TRBJ2-2; D is unclear. Per germline, CDR1 SNHLY and CDR2 FYNNEI. Trimming took off 6 bases at V and 8 bases at J, with 7 bases between the two ends. This CDR3 spans 11 amino acids. The DNA for the CDR3 is TGTGCCAGCAGGTTCCTTGGGGAGCTGTTTTTT. This sequence encodes CASRFLGELFF. Full variable domain (missing parts from reference TRBV2 and TRBJ2-2): EPEVTQTPSHQVTQMGQEVILRCVPISNHLYFYWYRQILGQKVEFLVSFYNNEISEKSEIFDDQFSVERPDGSNFTLKIRSTKLEDSAMYFCASRFLGELFFGEGSRLTVL.

The gene calls are TRBV10-1 and TRBJ2-3; 7 nucleotides match TRBD2. With V trimmed by 6 bases and J by 1 base, 7 bases remained unmatched. Germline assignment: CDR1 WNHNN and CDR2 SYGVQD (reference sequence). The CDR3 covers 15 residues. Here the CDR3 reads CASSAGTIGTDTQYF. The CDR3 DNA reads TGCGCCAGCAGCGCCGGGACTATCGGCACAGATACGCAGTATTTT.

The chain uses TRBV6-5 and TRBJ1-2; 8 nucleotides line up with TRBD1. This CDR3 contains 14 residues. Germline V gives CDR1 MNHEY, CDR2 SVGAGI. V lost 2 bases, J lost 3 bases, and 2 bases stayed unmatched. CDR3 residues: CASSYRQGYYGYTF. DNA of the CDR3: TGTGCCAGCAGTTACCGACAGGGGTACTATGGCTACACCTTC.

The V call is TRBV9, the J call TRBJ2-7; D gene uncertain. Deletions cut 4 bases from V and 3 bases from J, with 11 bases between. This CDR3 has 13 amino acids. Per germline, CDR1 SGDLS and CDR2 YYNGEE. The CDR3 spells CASSIRTGYEQYF. As DNA, the CDR3 is TGTGCCAGCAGCATCCGGACGGGCTACGAGCAGTACTTC.

V and J are TRBV15 and TRBJ1-5; D uncertain. CDR1 and CDR2 (germline): LNHNV, YYDKDF (reference sequence). V lost 6 bases and J lost 6, with 12 bases in between. The CDR3 extends over 13 amino acids. The chain's CDR3 is CATREREGQPQHF. The CDR3 nucleotides read TGTGCCACCAGAGAAAGGGAAGGTCAGCCCCAGCATTTT. Full variable domain (remainder filled in from reference TRBV15 and TRBJ1-5): DAMVIQNPRYQVTQFGKPVTLSCSQTLNHNVMYWYQQKSSQAPKLLFHYYDKDFNNEADTPDNFQSRRPNTSFCFLDIRSPGLGDTAMYLCATREREGQPQHFGDGTRLSIL.

The chain has TRBV29-1 and TRBJ2-3; no firm D call. The V end was cut by 7 bases, the J end by 5 bases, with 13 bases between. Germline V gene data show CDR1 as SQVTM and CDR2 as ANQGSEA. The CDR3 spans 12 residues. As DNA, the CDR3 is TGCAGCGCAGATATTCCAGTAGATACGCAGTATTTT. Protein sequence: CSADIPVDTQYF.

On this clone itself: The sample contains more than one DNA sequence encoding this CDR3. The V and J genes are TRBV2 and TRBJ2-1, with 7 bases matching TRBD2. This CDR3 has 14 amino acids. CDR1 is SNHLY, CDR2 FYNNEI, per germline. V lost 2 bases, J lost 4 bases, and 2 bases stayed unmatched. CDR3 protein: CASSELAAYNEQFF. The CDR3 DNA is TGTGCCAGCAGTGAACTAGCGGCTTACAATGAGCAGTTCTTC.

The rearrangement uses TRBV6-1 and TRBJ1-5, with no clear D. The CDR3 totals 15 residues. Looked up from germline, CDR1 is MNHNS and CDR2 is SASEGT. Trimming left V 7 bases short and J 11 bases short, with 24 bases between. The CDR3 bases are TGTGCCAGCACTTATTACCAGGCGCTCAATCGGACCCAGCATTTT. Translated, it gives CASTYYQALNRTQHF.

V gene TRBV5-1 combines with J gene TRBJ2-5, with TRBD2 identical over 8 bases. CDR1 and CDR2 from the germline V gene are SGHRS and YFSETQ. J lost 5 bases, V lost 2 bases, and 11 bases had no gene match. The CDR3 is 16 amino acids. CDR3 residues: CASSFGNSGAKETQYF. CDR3 sequence (DNA): TGCGCCAGCAGCTTTGGCAATAGCGGGGCGAAGGAGACCCAGTACTTC. Full variable domain (remainder filled in from reference TRBV5-1 and TRBJ2-5): KAGVTQTPRYLIKTRGQQVTLSCSPISGHRSVSWYQQTPGQGLQFLFEYFSETQRNKGNFPGRFSGRQFSNSRSEMNVSTLELGDSALYLCASSFGNSGAKETQYFGPGTRLLVL.

This chain links TRBV5-4 with TRBJ2-7, with TRBD1 matching 7 bases. The CDR3 consists of 14 residues. The V gene end was trimmed by 3 bases and the J gene end by 3 bases; junction bases not matched to a gene: 6. The germline CDR1 and CDR2 sequences are SGHNT and YYREEE (reference sequence). CDR3 amino acids: CASSSTGTSYEQYF. Written as DNA, the CDR3 is TGTGCCAGCAGCTCGACAGGGACAAGCTACGAGCAGTACTTC.

V usage is TRBV18 and J usage is TRBJ2-1; 11 bases align to TRBD2. CDR1 and CDR2 (germline): KGHSH, LQKENI. With 3 bases clipped from V and 4 bases from J, the junction kept 5 bases outside the gene matches. This CDR3 region has 16 residues. The CDR3 bases are TGTGCCAGCTCACCCCGCGGGACTAGCGGATACAATGAGCAGTTCTTC. This translates into CASSPRGTSGYNEQFF.

V and J are TRBV5-1 and TRBJ2-1; no clear D gene. The CDR3 extends over 18 amino acids. Trimming took off 1 base at V and 2 bases at J, with 19 bases between the two ends. From germline, CDR1 is SGHRS and CDR2 YFSETQ. In nucleotides, the CDR3 is TGCGCCAGCAGCTTGATGAGATCGCGAGCTAGAACCTACAATGAGCAGTTCTTC. Translation: CASSLMRSRARTYNEQFF.

V is TRBV9 and J is TRBJ1-2, with 9 bases lining up with TRBD1. CDR1 and CDR2 (germline): SGDLS, YYNGEE. The CDR3 consists of 14 residues. J was trimmed by 7 bases and V by 0 bases; bases with no gene match: 4. The CDR3 here is CASSVVTGGSGYTF. DNA of the CDR3: TGTGCCAGCAGCGTAGTAACAGGGGGCTCTGGCTACACCTTC.

The chain links TRBV19 to TRBJ1-5; D is possibly TRBD1 (5 bases). The germline V gene encodes CDR1 LNHDA and CDR2 SQIVND (reference sequence). This CDR3 comprises 15 residues. Deletions cut 10 bases from V and 7 bases from J, with 23 bases between. CDR3 in amino acids: CATTGPIAGKQPQHF. The DNA for the CDR3 is TGTGCCACCACGGGACCGATCGCCGGGAAGCAGCCCCAGCATTTT.

V gene TRBV19 combines with J gene TRBJ1-2, with D unresolved. There are 12 residues in the CDR3. Looked up from germline, CDR1 is LNHDA and CDR2 is SQIVND (reference sequence). Trimming left V 5 bases short and J 4 bases short, with 8 bases between. CDR3 sequence (DNA): TGTGCCAGTAGTCTGGGGTTCTATGGCTACACCTTC. This gives the protein CASSLGFYGYTF. The entire variable domain, with the rest obtained from reference TRBV19 and TRBJ1-2, is as follows: DGGITQSPKYLFRKEGQNVTLSCEQNLNHDAMYWYRQDPGQGLRLIYYSQIVNDFQKGDIAEGYSVSREKKESFPLTVTSAQKNPTAFYLCASSLGFYGYTFGSGTRLTVV.

V usage is TRBV7-2 and J usage is TRBJ2-7, with TRBD2 matching 12 bases. Germline V gene sequence: CDR1 SGHTA, CDR2 FQGNSA. J gave up 3 bases and V 1 base, and 7 bases lay outside the gene matches. There are 17 residues in the CDR3. Here the CDR3 DNA reads TGTGCCAGCAGCTTAGTAAGGACTAGCGGGATGGTCTACGAGCAGTACTTC. This translates into CASSLVRTSGMVYEQYF.

The V gene is TRBV29-1, the J gene TRBJ2-3; the D call may be TRBD1 or TRBD2 (5 bases each). Trimming stripped 6 bases from V and 0 bases from J, with 13 bases between. CDR3 length: 14 residues. Germline V lookup: CDR1 SQVTM, CDR2 ANQGSEA. As DNA, the CDR3 is TGCAGCGTCGGGTCGGGGCTTAGCACAGATACGCAGTATTTT. Protein product: CSVGSGLSTDTQYF.

The CDR3 DNA follows: TGTGCCAGCAGCTTACAGGTATACGAAGAGACCCAGTACTTC. It translates to CASSLQVYEETQYF. The chain couples TRBV7-9 to TRBJ2-5; D not resolved. V was pared by 2 bases and J by 3 bases, with 10 bases between. Per the germline V gene, CDR1 is SEHNR and CDR2 is FQNEAQ (reference sequence). The CDR3 covers 14 residues.